This entry lists 28 T cell receptor beta chains sequenced from one sample in a study of blood T cells in healthy people across ages. A J-beta primer mix and a sample-barcoded 5' primer were used in a second PCR of roughly 6 to 11 cycles. TCRdb re-called the 5' RACE reads through MiXCR, storing one row per CDR3 protein. The sample includes 1.5 million to 2 million distinct CDR3 sequences, roughly 43% seen only once; the top ten take about 21%. The sample taken for sequencing was blood. The receptors derive from a human donor in good health.

The V gene is TRBV28, the J gene TRBJ2-7; the D is unclear. The CDR3 is 14 residues long. Between the trimmed V and J ends, which lost 6 bases and 5 bases, there was a span of 17 bases. Germline V gives CDR1 MDHEN, CDR2 SYDVKM. The CDR3 here is CASSLDGSQDEQYF. In nucleotides, the CDR3 is TGTGCCAGCAGCCTTGACGGCTCCCAGGACGAGCAGTACTTC. The variable domain in full, completed from reference TRBV28 and TRBJ2-7, reads DVKVTQSSRYLVKRTGEKVFLECVQDMDHENMFWYRQDPGLGLRLIYFSYDVKMKEKGDIPEGYSVSREKKERFSLILESASTNQTSMYLCASSLDGSQDEQYFGPGTRLTVT.

This clonotype was observed a handful of times. The chain uses TRBV7-9 and TRBJ2-5; possible D gene TRBD1, 5 bases. CDR3 length: 14 residues. The germline CDR1 and CDR2 sequences are SEHNR and FQNEAQ (reference sequence). V gave up 5 bases and J gave up 2 bases, with 12 bases separating them. CDR3 residues: CASSPTDKQETQYF. The CDR3 DNA follows: TGTGCCAGCAGCCCAACGGACAAACAAGAGACCCAGTACTTC.

The rearrangement uses TRBV7-2 and TRBJ2-1; D is possibly TRBD2 (5 bases). This CDR3 is built from 14 residues. The germline V gene encodes CDR1 SGHTA and CDR2 FQGNSA. Trimming left V 0 bases short and J 4 bases short, with 7 bases between. CDR3 sequence: CASSLALAYNEQFF. For the CDR3, the DNA is TGTGCCAGCAGCTTAGCCCTAGCTTACAATGAGCAGTTCTTC.

With regard to this clonotype: The junction differs from germline at one of its ends, possibly a read error. The CDR3 protein is CGASRAGEGYTF. CDR3 coding DNA: TGCGGTGCTAGTAGGGCAGGGGAAGGCTACACCTTC. The chain employs TRBV20-1 and TRBJ1-2; D might be TRBD1 (6 bases). The CDR3 loop spans 12 amino acids. CDR1 and CDR2 from the germline V gene are DFQATT and SNEGSKA (reference sequence).

V gene TRBV20-1 combines with J gene TRBJ2-7; 8 bases align to TRBD1. Unmatched junction bases numbered 6, after V lost 5 bases and J lost 3 bases. Germline CDR1 DFQATT, CDR2 SNEGSKA (reference sequence). The length of the CDR3 is 13 residues. CDR3 bases: TGCAGTGCTGGACAGGGACTCGACTACGAGCAGTACTTC. Translating gives CSAGQGLDYEQYF.

This chain connects TRBV6-2 or TRBV6-3 to TRBJ1-2; D uncertain. This CDR3 has 14 amino acids. Trimming removed 4 bases at V and 5 bases at J, with 14 bases between. The germline V gene encodes CDR1 MNHEY and CDR2 SVGEGT. The CDR3 bases are TGTGCCAGCAGTTTCAGCCTACCAATATATGGCTACACCTTC. Translating gives CASSFSLPIYGYTF.

The chain couples TRBV20-1 to TRBJ2-3; TRBD1 aligns across 8 bases. This CDR3 comprises 16 residues. Trimming took 5 bases from V and 1 from J; bases not matched to a gene: 11. Germline V gene sequence: CDR1 DFQATT, CDR2 SNEGSKA (reference sequence). In DNA form, the CDR3 reads TGCAGTGCTCTCGGACTACAGGGGGTCGGCACAGATACGCAGTATTTT. Encoded protein: CSALGLQGVGTDTQYF.

The gene calls are TRBV7-2 and TRBJ1-1; 8 bases line up with TRBD1. V lost 5 bases and J lost 6; bases outside the gene matches: 8. This CDR3 contains 14 residues. CDR1 is SGHTA, CDR2 FQGNSA, per germline. Here the CDR3 DNA reads TGTGCCAGCAGCCTCAGGGGGCGGGGAGCTGAAGCTTTCTTT. Its protein is CASSLRGRGAEAFF.

V and J are TRBV9 and TRBJ1-4; D gene uncertain. Germline values: CDR1 SGDLS, CDR2 YYNGEE. The CDR3 runs to 15 residues. V shed 0 bases and J shed 7 bases, with 13 bases lying between them. The CDR3 DNA reads TGTGCCAGCAGCGTAGGTGCGGGGAGTAGTGAAAAACTGTTTTTT. This sequence encodes CASSVGAGSSEKLFF.

This clonotype came up many times. J is TRBJ2-3 and V is TRBV29-1; no clear D gene. Germline V lookup: CDR1 SQVTM, CDR2 ANQGSEA. This CDR3 contains 16 residues. V lost 7 bases to trimming and J lost 3 bases, with 23 bases between them. CDR3 DNA sequence: TGCAGCGGCAACATCTGGTCCATTACGCAAACAGATACGCAGTATTTT. Protein: CSGNIWSITQTDTQYF.

Only a few counts were recorded for this clonotype. One junction end does not reproduce the germline sequence, and a read error may be involved. The V and J genes are TRBV6-6 and TRBJ1-2; 9 bases line up with TRBD1. Germline V gives CDR1 MNHNY, CDR2 SVGAGI (reference sequence). CDR3 length: 14 amino acids. In DNA form, the CDR3 reads TGTGCCGGCAGGATCCCGGGACAGGGTCCTATTTACACCTTC. Its protein product is CAGRIPGQGPIYTF.

The chain carries TRBV20-1 and TRBJ2-5; TRBD1 or TRBD2 may be the D gene (6 bases each). Trimming stripped 6 bases from V and 4 bases from J, with 18 bases between. Per the germline V gene, CDR1 is DFQATT and CDR2 is SNEGSKA (reference sequence). The length of the CDR3 is 14 residues. The CDR3 DNA reads TGCAGTGCGGAAGAGGGGGGTTCGGGAGAGACCCAGTACTTC. Protein: CSAEEGGSGETQYF.

This chain connects TRBV28 to TRBJ1-4; D is perhaps TRBD1 (5 bases). V was trimmed by 6 bases and J by 12 bases, leaving 17 bases between them. Germline assignment: CDR1 MDHEN and CDR2 SYDVKM. The CDR3 consists of 13 residues. CDR3 in DNA: TGTGCCAGCAGATCGGGGGTTCTGTCGGAACTGTTTTTT. Amino acids: CASRSGVLSELFF. Combining the CDR3 with reference TRBV28 and TRBJ1-4 gives the whole variable domain DVKVTQSSRYLVKRTGEKVFLECVQDMDHENMFWYRQDPGLGLRLIYFSYDVKMKEKGDIPEGYSVSREKKERFSLILESASTNQTSMYLCASRSGVLSELFFGSGTQLSVL.

J is TRBJ2-4 and V is TRBV5-1, with TRBD1 matching over 8 bases. V lost 4 bases and J lost 7; bases outside the gene matches: 13. Germline V gives CDR1 SGHRS, CDR2 YFSETQ. The CDR3 has 16 residues. The CDR3 DNA reads TGCGCCAGCAGCCATGACCCAGGGGGCGAAGTGAACATTCAGTACTTC. It specifies CASSHDPGGEVNIQYF.

Notes on this clonotype: The junction departs from germline at one end; a sequencing error may be responsible. The V gene is TRBV20-1, the J gene TRBJ1-2, with D perhaps TRBD1 (6 bases). Germline CDR1 DFQATT, CDR2 SNEGSKA (reference sequence). The length of the CDR3 is 13 residues. CDR3 sequence: CSTSWGAHYGYTF. The CDR3 nucleotides are TGCAGTACTAGCTGGGGGGCTCACTATGGCTACACCTTC.

The V and J genes are TRBV5-1 and TRBJ1-5; TRBD1 agrees at 8 bases. The CDR3 extends over 16 amino acids. Germline values: CDR1 SGHRS, CDR2 YFSETQ. J was trimmed by 3 bases and V by 0 bases; bases with no gene match: 5. In nucleotides, the CDR3 is TGCGCCAGCAGCTTGGGGACGGACAGGGACAATCAGCCCCAGCATTTT. As protein: CASSLGTDRDNQPQHF. Based on the CDR3 plus reference TRBV5-1 and TRBJ1-5, the full variable domain is KAGVTQTPRYLIKTRGQQVTLSCSPISGHRSVSWYQQTPGQGLQFLFEYFSETQRNKGNFPGRFSGRQFSNSRSEMNVSTLELGDSALYLCASSLGTDRDNQPQHFGDGTRLSIL.

As for this clonotype: An end of the junction does not agree with germline; a read error may underlie this. The rearrangement uses TRBV4-1 and TRBJ1-5, with 7 nucleotides matching TRBD1. CDR3 length: 15 amino acids. The germline V gene has CDR1 MGHRA and CDR2 YSYEKL. CDR3: CASGQLDRANQPQHF. The CDR3 DNA reads as TGCGCCAGCGGCCAACTCGACAGGGCGAACCAGCCCCAGCATTTT.

This clonotype has more than one count but fewer than ten. The gene calls are TRBV7-2 and TRBJ2-5; possible D gene TRBD2, 6 bases. Deletions cut 8 bases from V and 3 bases from J, with 13 bases between. CDR3 length: 13 amino acids. Germline CDR1 and CDR2: SGHTA and FQGNSA. For the CDR3, the DNA is TGTGCCAGCGGGTGGCCGGGGGAAGAGACCCAGTACTTC. Protein: CASGWPGEETQYF.

The V call is TRBV7-9, the J call TRBJ2-3; no reliable D call. CDR1 SEHNR and CDR2 FQNEAQ come from the germline V gene (reference sequence). V was clipped by 2 bases and J by 0 bases, with 12 bases between them. The CDR3 spans 16 residues. The CDR3 region is CASSLSYGSSTDTQYF. The CDR3 nucleotides are TGTGCCAGCAGCTTATCATACGGGTCTAGCACAGATACGCAGTATTTT.

This clonotype was detected only a few times. The chain recombines TRBV2 with TRBJ2-7; D remains ambiguous. Trimming stripped 1 base from V and 2 bases from J, with 15 bases between. The CDR3 sequence is 16 residues long. Per the germline V gene, CDR1 is SNHLY and CDR2 is FYNNEI. The CDR3 coding sequence is TGTGCCAGCAGTGAAGTCGGTCAGATTAGTACCTACGAGCAGTACTTC. Translation gives CASSEVGQISTYEQYF.

A note on this clonotype: A junction end diverges from the germline sequence, so it may reflect a read error. This chain links TRBV7-9 with TRBJ1-4; D gene ambiguous. The germline CDR1 and CDR2 sequences are SEHNR and FQNEAQ (reference sequence). The CDR3 runs 14 residues. The CDR3 coding sequence is TGTGCCAGTAGCTTAGGGTTCCCCGGAGAAAAACTGTTTTTT. Encoded protein: CASSLGFPGEKLFF.

The chain carries TRBV9 and TRBJ2-1; D unclear. The CDR3 runs to 15 residues. The germline V gene has CDR1 SGDLS and CDR2 YYNGEE. V was trimmed by 4 bases and J by 2 bases, leaving 13 bases between them. The CDR3 coding sequence is TGTGCCAGCAGCCAGGACGGAGTTCCCTACAATGAGCAGTTCTTC. Its protein product is CASSQDGVPYNEQFF.

V and J are TRBV29-1 and TRBJ1-2, with D unclear. Looked up from germline, CDR1 is SQVTM and CDR2 is ANQGSEA. V was clipped by 1 base and J by 5 bases, with 11 bases between them. The CDR3 runs 13 residues. The CDR3 DNA follows: TGCAGCGTTGAAGCCCAGGAAAGATATGGCTACACCTTC. It codes for CSVEAQERYGYTF.

This clonotype has only one observation. The J gene is TRBJ1-6, the V gene TRBV5-8; 8 nucleotides match TRBD1. The CDR3 runs 17 residues. The germline V gene encodes CDR1 SGHTS and CDR2 YDEGEE. V gave up 4 bases and J gave up 0 bases; unmatched junction bases: 6. The CDR3 DNA reads TGTGCCAGCAGCCGGACAGGGAAATCCTCCTATAATTCACCCCTCCACTTT. Translation gives CASSRTGKSSYNSPLHF. Combining the CDR3 with reference TRBV5-8 and TRBJ1-6 gives the whole variable domain EAGVTQSPTHLIKTRGQQATLRCSPISGHTSVYWYQQALGLGLQFLLWYDEGEERNRGNFPPRFSGRQFPNYSSELNVNALELEDSALYLCASSRTGKSSYNSPLHFGNGTRLTVT.

The genes are TRBV5-1 and TRBJ2-4; 11 bases are a match to TRBD2. Germline trimming cut 0 bases from V and 15 bases from J; bases unmatched to any gene: 8. The CDR3 spans 14 residues. Germline V CDR1 and CDR2: SGHRS, YFSETQ. In DNA, the CDR3 is TGCGCCAGCAGCTTGGCTGGGACTAGCGGCAAATGGTACTTC. Amino acids: CASSLAGTSGKWYF.

The chain combines TRBV5-1 with TRBJ1-6; D is ambiguous. Germline assignment: CDR1 SGHRS and CDR2 YFSETQ. This CDR3 has 13 amino acids. Trimming cost V 4 bases and J 8 bases, with 10 bases left between them. The CDR3 loop reads CASSGSRDSPLHF. The CDR3 DNA is TGCGCCAGCAGCGGATCAAGAGATTCACCCCTCCACTTT.

This rearrangement joins TRBV18 to TRBJ1-2, with a tentative D call TRBD1 (5 bases). Germline V gene lookup returns CDR1 KGHSH and CDR2 LQKENI. This CDR3 has 14 residues. V lost 3 bases, J lost 4 bases, and 12 bases lay in between. The CDR3 sequence: CASSPDSPLYGYTF. In DNA, the CDR3 is TGTGCCAGCTCACCCGACAGCCCTCTCTATGGCTACACCTTC. Looking up the rest from reference TRBV18 and TRBJ1-2 gives the full variable domain: NAGVMQNPRHLVRRRGQEARLRCSPMKGHSHVYWYRQLPEEGLKFMVYLQKENIIDESGMPKERFSAEFPKEGPSILRIQQVVRGDSAAYFCASSPDSPLYGYTFGSGTRLTVV.

This clonotype was picked up one time. This CDR3 is CASSEVTVFEEEQYF. As DNA, the CDR3 is TGTGCCAGCAGTGAAGTAACAGTGTTCGAGGAAGAGCAGTACTTC. The chain employs TRBV2 and TRBJ2-7; D remains unclear. This CDR3 region has 15 residues. V was cut by 1 base and J by 7 bases, with 17 bases left in between. Germline V lookup: CDR1 SNHLY, CDR2 FYNNEI.